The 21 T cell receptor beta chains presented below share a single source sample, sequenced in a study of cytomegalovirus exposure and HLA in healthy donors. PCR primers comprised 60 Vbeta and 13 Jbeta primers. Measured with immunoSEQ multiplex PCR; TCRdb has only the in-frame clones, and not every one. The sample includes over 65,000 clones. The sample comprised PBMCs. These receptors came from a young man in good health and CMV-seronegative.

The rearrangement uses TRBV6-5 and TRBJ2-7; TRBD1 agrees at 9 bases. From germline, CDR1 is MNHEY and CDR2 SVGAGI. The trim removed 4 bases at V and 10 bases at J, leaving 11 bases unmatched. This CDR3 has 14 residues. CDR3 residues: CASSLNRGLFLQYF. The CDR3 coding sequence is TGTGCCAGCAGTTTGAACAGGGGGCTGTTTTTACAGTACTTC.

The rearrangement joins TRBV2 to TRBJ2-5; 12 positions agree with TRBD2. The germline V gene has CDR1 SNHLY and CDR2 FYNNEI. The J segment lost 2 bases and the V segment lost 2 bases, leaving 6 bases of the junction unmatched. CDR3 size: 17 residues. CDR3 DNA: TGTGCCAGCAGTGAATTGGGGACTAGCGGGCAGCAAGAGACCCAGTACTTC. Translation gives CASSELGTSGQQETQYF.

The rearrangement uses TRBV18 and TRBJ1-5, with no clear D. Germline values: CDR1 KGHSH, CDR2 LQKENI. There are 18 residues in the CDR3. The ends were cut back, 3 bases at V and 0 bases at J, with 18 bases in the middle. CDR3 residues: CASSPIGFGVYSNQPQHF. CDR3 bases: TGTGCCAGCTCACCTATTGGCTTCGGGGTTTATAGCAATCAGCCCCAGCATTTT.

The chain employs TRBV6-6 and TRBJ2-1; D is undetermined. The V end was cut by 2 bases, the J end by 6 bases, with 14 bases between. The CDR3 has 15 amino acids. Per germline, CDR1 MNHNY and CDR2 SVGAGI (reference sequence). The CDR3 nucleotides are TGTGCCAGCAGTTACGGGCTAAGTGAGCTCAATGAGCAGTTCTTC. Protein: CASSYGLSELNEQFF.

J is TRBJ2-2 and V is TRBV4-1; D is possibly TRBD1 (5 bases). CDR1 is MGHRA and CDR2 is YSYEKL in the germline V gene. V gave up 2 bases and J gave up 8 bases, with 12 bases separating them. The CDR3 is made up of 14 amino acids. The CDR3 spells CASSQNVGAGELFF. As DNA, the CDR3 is TGCGCCAGCAGCCAAAACGTAGGGGCAGGGGAGCTGTTTTTT.

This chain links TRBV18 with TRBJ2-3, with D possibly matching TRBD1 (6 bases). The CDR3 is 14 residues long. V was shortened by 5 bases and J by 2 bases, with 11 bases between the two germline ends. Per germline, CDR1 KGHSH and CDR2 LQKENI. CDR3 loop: CASSRDTNTDTQYF. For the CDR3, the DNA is TGTGCCAGCTCAAGGGACACTAACACAGATACGCAGTATTTT.

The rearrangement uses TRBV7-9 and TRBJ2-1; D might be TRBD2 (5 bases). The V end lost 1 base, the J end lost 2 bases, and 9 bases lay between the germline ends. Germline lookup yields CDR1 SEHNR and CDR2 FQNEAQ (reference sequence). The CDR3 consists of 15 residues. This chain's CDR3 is CASSLVGVTYNEQFF. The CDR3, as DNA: TGTGCCAGCAGCTTAGTCGGGGTGACCTACAATGAGCAGTTCTTC.

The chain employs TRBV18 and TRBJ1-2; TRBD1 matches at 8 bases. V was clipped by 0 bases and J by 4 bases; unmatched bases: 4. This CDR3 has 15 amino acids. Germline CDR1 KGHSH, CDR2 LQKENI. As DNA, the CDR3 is TGTGCCAGCTCACCACCCCCAGGGGGCGCCTATGGCTACACCTTC. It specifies CASSPPPGGAYGYTF.

The CDR3 loop reads CASSLTPPSREQFF. The CDR3 coding sequence is TGCGCCAGCAGCCTCACCCCGCCCTCGAGGGAGCAGTTCTTC. This rearrangement joins TRBV5-1 to TRBJ2-1; D remains ambiguous. V lost 4 bases, J lost 10 bases, and 18 bases lay in between. The length of the CDR3 is 14 residues. CDR1 is SGHRS, CDR2 YFSETQ, per germline. The variable domain in full, with the rest retrieved from reference TRBV5-1 and TRBJ2-1, is KAGVTQTPRYLIKTRGQQVTLSCSPISGHRSVSWYQQTPGQGLQFLFEYFSETQRNKGNFPGRFSGRQFSNSRSEMNVSTLELGDSALYLCASSLTPPSREQFFGPGTRLTVL.

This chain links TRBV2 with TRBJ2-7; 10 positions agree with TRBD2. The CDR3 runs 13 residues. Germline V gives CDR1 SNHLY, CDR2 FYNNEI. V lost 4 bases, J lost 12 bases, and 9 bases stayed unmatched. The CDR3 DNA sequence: TGTGCCAGCAGTGCCGAGGCTAGCGGGAGAGGGTACTTC. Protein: CASSAEASGRGYF.

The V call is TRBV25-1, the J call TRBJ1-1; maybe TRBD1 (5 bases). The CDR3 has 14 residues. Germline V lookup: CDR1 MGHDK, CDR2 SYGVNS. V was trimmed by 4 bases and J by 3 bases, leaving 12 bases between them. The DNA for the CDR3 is TGTGCCAGCAGTGGAAGGGGATGGGACACTGAAGCTTTCTTT. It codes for CASSGRGWDTEAFF. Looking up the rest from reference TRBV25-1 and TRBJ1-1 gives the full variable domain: EADIYQTPRYLVIGTGKKITLECSQTMGHDKMYWYQQDPGMELHLIHYSYGVNSTEKGDLSSESTVSRIRTEHFPLTLESARPSHTSQYLCASSGRGWDTEAFFGQGTRLTVV.

The CDR3 nucleotides are TGTGCCAGCACCCGGACAGGGGGGCCGAACACTGAAGCTTTCTTT. Translated, it gives CASTRTGGPNTEAFF. The rearrangement links TRBV9 to TRBJ1-1, with 10 bases lining up with TRBD1. In germline, CDR1 is SGDLS, CDR2 YYNGEE. This CDR3 contains 15 residues. With 6 bases clipped from V and 1 base from J, the junction kept 6 bases outside the gene matches.

CDR3 sequence (DNA): TGTGCCTGGAGTTTGGAGGGAGGGTACTCCTACGAGCAGTACTTC. Protein sequence: CAWSLEGGYSYEQYF. J is TRBJ2-7 and V is TRBV30; 7 bases match TRBD2. The CDR3 spans 15 residues. Germline V gene lookup returns CDR1 GTSNPN and CDR2 SVGIG (reference sequence). V shed 2 bases and J 0 bases; nucleotides not matched to a gene: 7.

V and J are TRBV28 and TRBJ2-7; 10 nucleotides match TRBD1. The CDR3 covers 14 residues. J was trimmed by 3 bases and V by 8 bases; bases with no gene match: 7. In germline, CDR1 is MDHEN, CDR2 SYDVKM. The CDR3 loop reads CASYSRDRGYEQYF. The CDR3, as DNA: TGTGCCAGCTATTCTAGGGACAGGGGCTACGAGCAGTACTTC.

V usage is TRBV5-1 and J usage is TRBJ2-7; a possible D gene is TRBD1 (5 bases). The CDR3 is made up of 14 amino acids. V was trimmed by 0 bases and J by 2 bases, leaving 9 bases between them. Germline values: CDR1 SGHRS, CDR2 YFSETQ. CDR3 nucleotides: TGCGCCAGCAGCTTGGCGGCAGGGACCTACGAGCAGTACTTC. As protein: CASSLAAGTYEQYF.

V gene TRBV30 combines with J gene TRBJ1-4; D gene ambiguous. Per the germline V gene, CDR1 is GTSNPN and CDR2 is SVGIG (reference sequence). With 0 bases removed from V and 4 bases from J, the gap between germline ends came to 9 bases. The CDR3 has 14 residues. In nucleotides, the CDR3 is TGTGCCTGGAGTGTAACAGCTCTTAATGAAAAACTGTTTTTT. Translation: CAWSVTALNEKLFF.

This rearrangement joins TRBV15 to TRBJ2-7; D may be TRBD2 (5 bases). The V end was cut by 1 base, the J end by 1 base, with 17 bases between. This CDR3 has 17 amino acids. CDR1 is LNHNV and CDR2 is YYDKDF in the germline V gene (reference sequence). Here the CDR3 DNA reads TGTGCCACCAGCAGAGGCAACGGCGGGTCCTTTTCCTACGAGCAGTACTTC. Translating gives CATSRGNGGSFSYEQYF.

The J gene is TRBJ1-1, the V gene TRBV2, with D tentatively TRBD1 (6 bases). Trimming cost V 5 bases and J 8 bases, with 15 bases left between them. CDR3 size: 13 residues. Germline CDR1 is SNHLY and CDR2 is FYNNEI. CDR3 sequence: CASSKTGTTEAFF. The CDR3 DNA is TGTGCCAGCAGTAAAACCGGGACAACCGAAGCTTTCTTT.

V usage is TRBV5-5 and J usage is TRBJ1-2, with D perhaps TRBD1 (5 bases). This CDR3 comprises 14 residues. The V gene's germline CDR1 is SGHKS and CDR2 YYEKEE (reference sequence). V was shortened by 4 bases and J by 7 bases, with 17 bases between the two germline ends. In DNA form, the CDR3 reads TGTGCCAGCAGCCTAGAGGGGAGGGCTCTTGGCTACACCTTC. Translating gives CASSLEGRALGYTF.

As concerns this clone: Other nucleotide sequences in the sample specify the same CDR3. CDR3 in amino acids: CASSPRTLYNEQFF. CDR3 DNA sequence: TGTGCCAGCAGCCCTCGGACATTGTACAATGAGCAGTTCTTC. The V gene is TRBV9, the J gene TRBJ2-1, with D possibly TRBD1 on 5 matching bases. The length of the CDR3 is 14 residues. V was cut by 4 bases and J by 4 bases, with 12 bases left in between. Germline V lookup: CDR1 SGDLS, CDR2 YYNGEE.

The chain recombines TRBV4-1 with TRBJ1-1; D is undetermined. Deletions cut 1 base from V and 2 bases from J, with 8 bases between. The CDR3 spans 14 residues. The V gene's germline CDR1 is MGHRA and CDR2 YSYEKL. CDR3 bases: TGCGCCAGCAGCCAAGTGGGAGAAAACACTGAAGCTTTCTTT. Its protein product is CASSQVGENTEAFF.